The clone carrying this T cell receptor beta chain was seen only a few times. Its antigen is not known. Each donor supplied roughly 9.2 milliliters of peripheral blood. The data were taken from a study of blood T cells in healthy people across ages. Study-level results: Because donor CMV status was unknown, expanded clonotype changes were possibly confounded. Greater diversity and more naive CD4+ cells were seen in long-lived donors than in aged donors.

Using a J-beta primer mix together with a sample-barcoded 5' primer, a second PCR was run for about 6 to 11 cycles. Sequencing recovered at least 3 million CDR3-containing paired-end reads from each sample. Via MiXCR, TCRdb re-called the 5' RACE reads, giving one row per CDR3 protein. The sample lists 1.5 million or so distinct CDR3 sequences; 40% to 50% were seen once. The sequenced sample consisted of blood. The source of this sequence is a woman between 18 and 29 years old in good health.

CDR3 sequence (DNA): TGCGCCAGCGGCACCGGGACAGGGGGCGCAGGTGGAAACACCATATATTTT. Amino acid sequence: CASGTGTGGAGGNTIYF. This chain connects TRBV5-1 to TRBJ1-3; 12 positions agree with TRBD1. CDR3 size: 17 residues. Germline assignment: CDR1 SGHRS and CDR2 YFSETQ. The J segment lost 3 bases and the V segment lost 7 bases, leaving 11 bases of the junction unmatched.